The T cell receptor beta chain under discussion was sequenced for a study of blood T cell repertoires in COVID-19. About the study: Whether acute or convalescent, the COVID-19 samples came from the United States, Italy and Spain. Sample material is recorded as cDNA or gDNA derived from T cells, B-cell-depleted T cells, or PBMCs.

Using immunoSEQ multiplex PCR, the repertoire was profiled, and TCRdb retains in-frame clones only, with some absent. The table has 200,000 to 250,000 clones, approximately 90% seen once. The CDR3 loop spans 15 amino acids. V trimming: 6 bases; J trimming: 5 bases; junction bases outside the gene matches: 9. CDR1 and CDR2 (germline): MNHEY, SVGAGI. Recruitment covered roughly 22 US areas and drew participants whose ages spanned about 18 to 90 years. Participants' reported clinical history set cohort assignment. This receptor was obtained from a man aged 25-45 years who had recovered from COVID-19. The chain has TRBV6-5 and TRBJ2-1; 8 bases line up with TRBD1. Material for sequencing was PBMCs or T cells enriched from blood (not recorded which). CDR3 amino acids: CASRAQGVSDNEQFF. The CDR3 DNA reads TGTGCCAGCAGAGCACAGGGGGTTTCTGACAATGAGCAGTTCTTC.